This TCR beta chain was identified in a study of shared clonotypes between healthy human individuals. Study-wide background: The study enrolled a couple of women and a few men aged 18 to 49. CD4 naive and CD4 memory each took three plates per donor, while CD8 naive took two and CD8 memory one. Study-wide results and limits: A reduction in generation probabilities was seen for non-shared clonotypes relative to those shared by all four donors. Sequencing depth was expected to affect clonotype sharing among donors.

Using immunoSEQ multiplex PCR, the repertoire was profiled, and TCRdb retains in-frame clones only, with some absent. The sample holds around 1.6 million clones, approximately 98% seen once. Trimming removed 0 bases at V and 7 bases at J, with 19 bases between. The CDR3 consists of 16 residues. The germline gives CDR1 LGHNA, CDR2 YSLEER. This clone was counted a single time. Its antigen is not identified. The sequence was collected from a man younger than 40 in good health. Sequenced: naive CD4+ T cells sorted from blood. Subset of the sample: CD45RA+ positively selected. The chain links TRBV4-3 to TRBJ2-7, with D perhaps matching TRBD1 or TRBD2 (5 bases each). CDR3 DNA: TGCGCCAGCAGCCAAGATACGAGGGGACCGCTGTGGGAGCAGTACTTC. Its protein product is CASSQDTRGPLWEQYF.